This T cell receptor beta chain was captured in a study of cytomegalovirus exposure and HLA in healthy donors. The wider study: The same platform was used for the roughly 120 validation repertoires and the approximately 670 first-cohort repertoires, a later analysis reported. Overall study results and limits: Most TCR sequences were rare, but some public TCRs occurred in many donors. A subsequent analysis found that TCR clusters from the first cohort also tended to co-occur in the 90 to 150 validation repertoires, with 90% to 95% of cluster scores above 0. Cytomegalovirus association was listed for approximately 160 TCR beta chains.

The CDR3 length is 13 residues. Germline V gene sequence: CDR1 LNHNV, CDR2 YYDKDF (reference sequence). V gave up 3 bases and J gave up 6 bases; unmatched junction bases: 4. A word on this clone: The antigen is undetermined.

Using immunoSEQ multiplex PCR, the repertoire was profiled, and TCRdb retains in-frame clones only, with some absent. Seen here are approximately 120,000 clones, 94% observed once, and the top ten hold less than 1.5%. This chain uses TRBV15 with TRBJ2-7; 8 bases agree with TRBD1. The receptor was derived from a woman aged 18-29 years in good health and CMV-seronegative. The sample consisted of PBMCs. In DNA, the CDR3 is TGTGCCACCAGCAGGGACAGGGCGGTCGAGCAGTACTTC. Its protein product is CATSRDRAVEQYF.